Following are 24 T cell receptor beta chains from one sample sequenced in a study of blood T cell repertoires in COVID-19. The data were produced by immunoSEQ multiplex PCR, yet TCRdb's version contains in-frame clones alone and is incomplete. The sample records around 100,000 clones, more than 75% being singletons. The sequenced sample consisted of peripheral blood. These TCRs come from a human donor in a cohort sampled during active COVID-19.

The chain joins TRBV11-2 to TRBJ2-6; the D is unclear. The germline CDR1 and CDR2 sequences are SGHAT and FQNNGV. The CDR3 is 13 residues long. V gave up 6 bases and J gave up 2 bases, with 5 bases separating them. Here the CDR3 DNA reads TGTGCCAGCAGAGGAGCTGGGGCCAACGTCCTGACTTTC. This sequence encodes CASRGAGANVLTF. The full variable domain, rest sourced from reference TRBV11-2 and TRBJ2-6, is EAGVAQSPRYKIIEKRQSVAFWCNPISGHATLYWYQQILGQGPKLLIQFQNNGVVDDSQLPKDRFSAERLKGVDSTLKIQPAKLEDSAVYLCASRGAGANVLTFGAGSRLTVL.

The chain couples TRBV28 to TRBJ1-3; 7 bases are shared with TRBD1. CDR1 MDHEN and CDR2 SYDVKM come from the germline V gene. The V segment lost 6 bases and the J segment 4 bases; nucleotides outside the gene matches: 6. The CDR3 spans 14 residues. The CDR3: CASRAGGSGNTIYF. CDR3 DNA sequence: TGTGCCAGCAGAGCAGGGGGGTCCGGAAACACCATATATTTT.

The rearrangement links TRBV5-6 to TRBJ1-4; the match to TRBD1 covers 7 bases. V dropped 4 bases and J dropped 3; count of bases not matched to a gene: 6. Germline V CDR1 and CDR2: SGHDT, YYEEEE. The CDR3 spans 15 residues. The CDR3 nucleotides read TGTGCCAGCAGCACGAACAGGGGATCTAATGAAAAACTGTTTTTT. Its translation: CASSTNRGSNEKLFF.

J is TRBJ2-1 and V is TRBV6-5; D not resolved. The CDR3 spans 15 residues. V was shortened by 0 bases and J by 3 bases, with 9 bases between the two germline ends. The germline V gene has CDR1 MNHEY and CDR2 SVGAGI. CDR3 sequence (DNA): TGTGCCAGCAGTTACTCGTCAGGCCTCTACAATGAGCAGTTCTTC. Amino acids: CASSYSSGLYNEQFF.

The chain combines TRBV5-4 with TRBJ2-7, with D possibly being TRBD2 (6 bases). This CDR3 has 14 residues. Germline V lookup: CDR1 SGHNT, CDR2 YYREEE (reference sequence). V gave up 0 bases and J gave up 4 bases, with 11 bases separating them. CDR3 region: CASSLDISGYEQYF. The CDR3 region has the DNA TGTGCCAGCAGCTTGGATATTAGCGGATACGAGCAGTACTTC.

This chain joins TRBV19 and TRBJ1-3, with 8 bases that match TRBD1. CDR3 size: 17 residues. J lost 0 bases, V lost 3 bases, and 7 bases had no gene match. Germline-derived CDR1 and CDR2 are LNHDA and SQIVND (reference sequence). CDR3 sequence (DNA): TGTGCCAGTAGTATCTGGCAGGGGGCACGCTCTGGAAACACCATATATTTT. It codes for CASSIWQGARSGNTIYF.

A note on this clone: Other DNA sequences within the sample encode an identical CDR3. V is TRBV19 and J is TRBJ1-1; D call uncertain. The CDR3 length is 14 residues. V lost 3 bases to trimming and J lost 1 base, with 9 bases between them. The germline gives CDR1 LNHDA, CDR2 SQIVND (reference sequence). The CDR3 is CASSIFGGNTEAFF. The DNA for the CDR3 is TGTGCCAGTAGTATCTTCGGAGGGAACACTGAAGCTTTCTTT.

V usage is TRBV5-4 and J usage is TRBJ1-2, with 7 bases lining up with TRBD1. Germline V gene sequence: CDR1 SGHNT, CDR2 YYREEE (reference sequence). Trimming took 4 bases from V and 2 from J; bases not matched to a gene: 11. This CDR3 contains 16 residues. The CDR3, as DNA: TGTGCCAGCAGCCGAATACCGGACAGGCTGAACTATGGCTACACCTTC. Translation gives CASSRIPDRLNYGYTF.

The chain is built from TRBV7-9 and TRBJ1-2; the D gene is possibly TRBD1 (6 bases). The germline CDR1 and CDR2 sequences are SEHNR and FQNEAQ (reference sequence). The ends were cut back, 4 bases at V and 3 bases at J, with 21 bases in the middle. The CDR3 length is 17 residues. The CDR3 region is CASSSGQISGVYYGYTF. The CDR3 nucleotides read TGTGCCAGCAGCTCGGGTCAAATCTCAGGGGTTTACTATGGCTACACCTTC.

The chain links TRBV19 to TRBJ1-5; D may be TRBD1 (6 bases). CDR1 LNHDA and CDR2 SQIVND come from the germline V gene (reference sequence). The V end lost 3 bases, the J end lost 2 bases, and 8 bases lay between the germline ends. This CDR3 is 14 amino acids long. The CDR3 sequence is CASSISGGNQPQHF. For the CDR3, the DNA is TGTGCCAGTAGTATTTCAGGGGGCAATCAGCCCCAGCATTTT.

V is TRBV5-1 and J is TRBJ2-1; 8 nucleotides match TRBD1. Germline-derived CDR1 and CDR2 are SGHRS and YFSETQ. V shed 0 bases and J 2 bases; nucleotides not matched to a gene: 13. This CDR3 has 19 amino acids. CDR3 coding DNA: TGCGCCAGCAGCTTGGTGAGGACAGGGTTCAGAGGTGCCTACAATGAGCAGTTCTTC. Amino acid sequence: CASSLVRTGFRGAYNEQFF.

The chain has TRBV4-3 and TRBJ1-1; D is possibly TRBD1 (5 bases). The CDR3 runs 13 residues. V lost 4 bases to trimming and J lost 8 bases, with 14 bases between them. Germline assignment: CDR1 LGHNA and CDR2 YSLEER. DNA for the CDR3: TGCGCCAGCAGCCCTGAGACAGATTTGGAAGCTTTCTTT. As protein: CASSPETDLEAFF.

The rearrangement links TRBV7-2 to TRBJ1-1; no firm D call. Germline lookup yields CDR1 SGHTA and CDR2 FQGNSA. The CDR3 is made up of 15 amino acids. Trimming took 1 base from V and 4 from J, leaving 13 bases between them. The CDR3 sequence is CASSLDSTRSTEAFF. The CDR3 nucleotides are TGTGCCAGCAGCTTAGATAGCACCCGGAGCACTGAAGCTTTCTTT.

The V call is TRBV10-3, the J call TRBJ2-1; no definite D call. V was trimmed by 0 bases and J by 5 bases, leaving 11 bases between them. CDR1 and CDR2 from the germline V gene are ENHRY and SYGVKD. The CDR3 extends over 15 amino acids. CDR3 in DNA: TGTGCCATCAGTGAGTCAGGCGGATGGGACAATGAGCAGTTCTTC. Translated, it gives CAISESGGWDNEQFF.

This rearrangement joins TRBV7-2 to TRBJ2-5; 10 bases fit TRBD2. With V trimmed by 2 bases and J by 5 bases, 8 bases remained unmatched. This CDR3 is 16 amino acids long. The V gene's germline CDR1 is SGHTA and CDR2 FQGNSA. DNA for the CDR3: TGTGCCAGCAGCTTATCCAGCGGGAGGGCCGGGGAGACCCAGTACTTC. It specifies CASSLSSGRAGETQYF.

About this clone itself: Other DNA sequences of this sample code for an identical CDR3. The chain joins TRBV12-3 or TRBV12-4 to TRBJ1-1; D is undetermined. V lost 6 bases and J 8 bases, leaving 10 bases between the germline ends. The CDR3 has 11 residues. DNA for the CDR3: TGTGCCAGCAGCCCGGGGAGCGAAGCTTTCTTT. Translating gives CASSPGSEAFF.

This sequence joins TRBV29-1 and TRBJ2-7; 8 bases agree with TRBD1. Germline lookup yields CDR1 SQVTM and CDR2 ANQGSEA. The CDR3 extends over 16 amino acids. V shed 0 bases, J shed 2 bases, and the junction held 9 bases outside the gene matches. This CDR3 is CSVEDLQGAPPYEQYF. CDR3 nucleotides: TGCAGCGTTGAAGATCTTCAGGGGGCTCCCCCCTACGAGCAGTACTTC.

The chain employs TRBV10-1 and TRBJ2-1, with TRBD1 identical over 7 bases. The CDR3 contains 17 residues. V was clipped by 0 bases and J by 2 bases; unmatched bases: 7. Germline V gene data show CDR1 as WNHNN and CDR2 as SYGVQD (reference sequence). The CDR3 loop reads CASSESPDRFTYNEQFF. The CDR3 nucleotides are TGCGCCAGCAGTGAGTCACCGGACAGGTTCACCTACAATGAGCAGTTCTTC.

DNA for the CDR3: TGTGCCAGTAGTCCCCTTAATTCTGGAAACACCATATATTTT. It translates to CASSPLNSGNTIYF. V gene TRBV19 combines with J gene TRBJ1-3; D is ambiguous. This CDR3 is 14 amino acids long. Deletions cut 5 bases from V and 1 base from J, with 9 bases between. Germline lookup yields CDR1 LNHDA and CDR2 SQIVND (reference sequence).

The rearrangement joins TRBV11-2 to TRBJ2-5; D might be TRBD2 (6 bases). Trimming left V 5 bases short and J 3 bases short, with 19 bases between. There are 16 residues in the CDR3. CDR1 is SGHAT, CDR2 FQNNGV, per germline. CDR3 bases: TGTGCCAGCAGCCTCGGAGGGAACACCGTTAAAGAGACCCAGTACTTC. Its translation is CASSLGGNTVKETQYF.

The chain combines TRBV7-9 with TRBJ1-4, with D unresolved. V dropped 4 bases and J dropped 5 bases, with 11 bases sitting between them. Germline assignment: CDR1 SEHNR and CDR2 FQNEAQ (reference sequence). The CDR3 runs to 14 residues. The CDR3 region has the DNA TGTGCCAGCAGCTCACATTCCGAAAATGAAAAACTGTTTTTT. This codes for CASSSHSENEKLFF.

The chain employs TRBV7-2 and TRBJ1-5; unclear D gene. V was trimmed by 6 bases and J by 2 bases, leaving 14 bases between them. The CDR3 consists of 15 residues. Germline V gene data show CDR1 as SGHTA and CDR2 as FQGNSA. The CDR3 DNA reads as TGTGCCAGCAGTTTCGGTCCAGAGGGCAATCAGCCCCAGCATTTT. It translates to CASSFGPEGNQPQHF. Drawing the rest from reference TRBV7-2 and TRBJ1-5, the complete variable domain is GAGVSQSPSNKVTEKGKDVELRCDPISGHTALYWYRQSLGQGLEFLIYFQGNSAPDKSGLPSDRFSAERTGGSVSTLTIQRTQQEDSAVYLCASSFGPEGNQPQHFGDGTRLSIL.

The rearrangement links TRBV5-1 to TRBJ2-3; D possibly corresponds to TRBD2 (5 bases). CDR1 is SGHRS and CDR2 is YFSETQ in the germline V gene. The CDR3 is made up of 13 amino acids. Trimming left V 4 bases short and J 1 base short, with 7 bases between. Here the CDR3 DNA reads TGCGCCAGCAGCCCCGGGGGCACAGATACGCAGTATTTT. Translated: CASSPGGTDTQYF.

The J gene is TRBJ2-7, the V gene TRBV19, with 10 bases aligning to TRBD1. J gave up 6 bases and V 3 bases, and 5 bases lay outside the gene matches. CDR1 LNHDA and CDR2 SQIVND come from the germline V gene (reference sequence). The CDR3 covers 14 residues. The CDR3 loop reads CASSIGQGGFEQYF. CDR3 DNA: TGTGCCAGTAGTATTGGACAGGGGGGATTCGAGCAGTACTTC.